This TCR beta chain was captured in a study of cytomegalovirus exposure and HLA in healthy donors. Germline-derived CDR1 and CDR2 are MNHNY and SVGAGI (reference sequence). The CDR3 loop spans 15 amino acids. Trimming removed 4 bases from V and 9 bases from J; junction bases left unmatched: 9. Libraries were prepared by immunoSEQ multiplex PCR; TCRdb keeps only in-frame clonotypes and omits some of them. The sample lists some 190,000 clones; about 84% were seen once. Notes on this clone: Its antigen is not identified.

Regarding the study as a whole: Generally TCR sequences proved uncommon, though certain public TCRs appeared in numerous donors. According to a subsequent analysis, TCR clusters identified in the first cohort showed a tendency to co-occur across the approximately 120 validation repertoires. According to the study, roughly 180 TCR beta chains were cytomegalovirus-associated. Specificity for CMV antigens was confirmed in vitro for a few of the CMV-associated chains.

This TCR came from a woman aged 18-35 years in good health and CMV-seronegative. Sequenced material: PBMCs. This chain connects TRBV6-6 to TRBJ2-1; TRBD2 matches at 10 bases. The CDR3 here is CASSSAAGGFSEQFF. DNA for the CDR3: TGTGCCAGCAGTTCCGCAGCGGGAGGGTTTAGTGAGCAGTTCTTC.